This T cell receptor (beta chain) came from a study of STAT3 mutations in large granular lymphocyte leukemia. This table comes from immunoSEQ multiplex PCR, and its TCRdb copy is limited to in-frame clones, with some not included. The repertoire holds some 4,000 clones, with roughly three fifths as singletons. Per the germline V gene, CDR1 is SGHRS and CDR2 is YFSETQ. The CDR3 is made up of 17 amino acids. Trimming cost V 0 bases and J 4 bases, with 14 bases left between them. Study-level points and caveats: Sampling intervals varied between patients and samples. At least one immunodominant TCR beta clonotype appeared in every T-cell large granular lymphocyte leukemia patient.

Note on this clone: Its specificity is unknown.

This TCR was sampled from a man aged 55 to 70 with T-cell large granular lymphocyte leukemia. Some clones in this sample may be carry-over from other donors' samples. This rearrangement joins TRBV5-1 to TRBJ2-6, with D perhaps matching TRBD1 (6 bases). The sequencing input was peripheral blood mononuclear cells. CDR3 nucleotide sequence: TGCGCCAGCAGCTTGGAGGGACAAAGAGCAGGGGCCAACGTCCTGACTTTC. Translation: CASSLEGQRAGANVLTF.